The present TCR beta chain was sequenced within a study of OX40 agonist ivuxolimab in advanced cancers. On the study more broadly: Cohort: roughly 79% men, mean age about 60, aged roughly 23 to 79.

The protocol was immunoSEQ multiplex PCR, while the TCRdb copy is restricted to in-frame clones and leaves out a portion. This sample has 15,000 to 20,000 clones, with over 60% found just once. Comments on this clone: Its antigen is as yet unknown.

At cycle 4 day 1, cycle 7 day 1, and baseline, blood was sampled. Germline assignment: CDR1 SGHTA and CDR2 FQGNSA. V gave up 5 bases and J gave up 2 bases; unmatched junction bases: 9. CDR3 length equals 16 residues. Study-wide results and limits: Among T cells, CD8+ cells averaged more expanded clones than CD4+ cells.

This chain links TRBV7-2 with TRBJ2-3, with 8 bases aligning to TRBD2. The sequence was collected from an adult with an advanced solid tumor such as melanoma, head and neck, liver or kidney cancer. The input for sequencing was CD4+ or CD8+ T cells sorted from blood, taken in a trial of the OX40 agonist ivuxolimab. Written as DNA, the CDR3 is TGTGCCAGCAGCACCCGGGGGGGGACAAACACAGATACGCAGTATTTT. Protein sequence: CASSTRGGTNTDTQYF.